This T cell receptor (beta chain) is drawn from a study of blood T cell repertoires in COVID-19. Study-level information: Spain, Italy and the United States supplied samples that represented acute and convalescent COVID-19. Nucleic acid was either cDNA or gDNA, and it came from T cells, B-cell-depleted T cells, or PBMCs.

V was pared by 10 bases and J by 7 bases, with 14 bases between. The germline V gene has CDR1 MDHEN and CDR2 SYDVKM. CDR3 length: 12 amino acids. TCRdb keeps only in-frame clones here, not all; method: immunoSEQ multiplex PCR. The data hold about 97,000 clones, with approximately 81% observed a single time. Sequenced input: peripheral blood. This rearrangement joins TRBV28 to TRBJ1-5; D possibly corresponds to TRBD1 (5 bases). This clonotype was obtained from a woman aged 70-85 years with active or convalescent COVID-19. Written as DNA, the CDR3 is TGTGCCACCAACTCCAGGGCCCAGCCCCAGCATTTT. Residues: CATNSRAQPQHF.